Sequencing of this T cell receptor (beta chain) was carried out in a study of Ad26.COV2.S vaccination and SARS-CoV-2 variants. Turning to this clone: Its target is unknown. Other DNA sequences from this sample encode an identical CDR3 as well.

Study observations and caveats: Responses of spike-specific T cells (both CD8+ and CD4+) reportedly showed substantial breadth after vaccination.

The treatment: roughly 20 received Ad26.COV2.S at low or high dose, single or two shots; about 5 received placebo; per-sample allocation not given. Samples analyzed were those drawn on day 63 after the first vaccine or placebo injection. An adult donor aged 18-55 years was enrolled in Boston. Sequenced by immunoSEQ multiplex PCR; TCRdb stores in-frame clones only, minus some. The sample yields around 300,000 clones, 90% seen once. The source is a person aged 18-65 years who received the Ad26.COV2.S COVID-19 vaccine or a placebo. Sample: peripheral blood, taken in a trial of Ad26.COV2.S vaccine versus placebo.

CDR3 residues: CASSPQDRYGYTF. The CDR3 DNA reads as TGTGCCAGCAGCCCCCAGGACAGATATGGCTACACCTTC. The chain links TRBV14 to TRBJ1-2, with TRBD1 as a possible D gene (6 bases). Germline CDR1 and CDR2: SGHDN and FVKESK. The CDR3 has 13 amino acids. V was shortened by 4 bases and J by 5 bases, with 11 bases between the two germline ends.